This T cell receptor beta chain was obtained from a study of beta chain features in type 1 diabetes. Trimming left V 6 bases short and J 5 bases short, with 13 bases between. The CDR3 covers 13 residues. CDR1 is LNHDA, CDR2 SQIVND, per germline (reference sequence). TCRB transcripts that were expressed got sequenced, as all of the isolated RNA had been reverse transcribed. Naive, central memory and regulatory T cell samples produced a mean of about 4 million reads. Method: immunoSEQ multiplex PCR; TCRdb's copy keeps in-frame clones and lacks some. In the table there are a few hundred thousand clones, roughly 12% of which are singletons. Sorting produced populations that all topped 95% purity.

The origin of this receptor is a man aged 18-30 years in good health. This chain links TRBV19 with TRBJ2-5, with D perhaps matching TRBD1 (6 bases). The sequenced sample consisted of naive CD4+ T cells from blood. CDR3 loop: CASSPRGRETQYF. As DNA, the CDR3 is TGTGCCAGTAGCCCCAGGGGTCGGGAGACCCAGTACTTC.